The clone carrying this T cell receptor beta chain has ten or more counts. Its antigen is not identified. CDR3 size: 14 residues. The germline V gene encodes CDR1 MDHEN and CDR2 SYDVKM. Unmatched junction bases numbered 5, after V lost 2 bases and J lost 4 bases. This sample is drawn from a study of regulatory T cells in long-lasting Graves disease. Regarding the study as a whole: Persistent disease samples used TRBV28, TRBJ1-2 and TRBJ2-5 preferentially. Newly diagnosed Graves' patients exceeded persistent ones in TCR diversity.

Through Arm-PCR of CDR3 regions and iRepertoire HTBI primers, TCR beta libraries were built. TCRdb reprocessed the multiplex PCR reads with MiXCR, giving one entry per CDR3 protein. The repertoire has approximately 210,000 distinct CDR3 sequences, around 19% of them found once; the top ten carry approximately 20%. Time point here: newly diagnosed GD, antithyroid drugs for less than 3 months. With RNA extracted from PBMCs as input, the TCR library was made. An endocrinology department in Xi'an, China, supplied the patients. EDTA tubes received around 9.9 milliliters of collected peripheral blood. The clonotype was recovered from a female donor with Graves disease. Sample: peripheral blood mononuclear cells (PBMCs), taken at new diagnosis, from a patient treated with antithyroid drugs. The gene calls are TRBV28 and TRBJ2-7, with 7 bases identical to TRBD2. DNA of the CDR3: TGTGCCAGCAGTTTAGGTCTAGCGGCTTACGAGCAGTACTTC. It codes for CASSLGLAAYEQYF.